This T cell receptor (beta chain) was identified during a study of blood T cell repertoires in COVID-19 (dated by TCRdb to the early 2020s). Looking at the study overall: Samples from collaborators originated in the United States, Italy and Spain and spanned both the acute and convalescent phases of COVID-19. The repertoires were made available in a free public database intended to serve as a resource for research on the immune response to SARS-CoV-2. Nearly every sample came with metadata listing a de-identified subject ID, COVID-19 status, age in years and sex. Subjects who had been exposed to COVID-19, were actively infected with it, or had recovered from it provided the deeply sampled blood TCRbeta repertoires that made up the dataset. Samples were obtained from the ongoing ImmuneRACE study (first 160 participants) and from 1,254 subjects provided by 6 global collaborators. Where HLA class I and class II types were available, the types were taken from metadata supplied by the sample provider, not from assay-based typing. The prospective study material was composed of cDNA or gDNA derived from T cells, B-cell-depleted T cells, or PBMCs. Study-wide conclusions, independent of this receptor: The quantity of clinical and demographic metadata differed by source and by participant and was supplied without curation.

Comment on this clone: The antigen this receptor binds is unknown. No much larger clone is present one base from it, and per-base qualities are unavailable.

TCRbeta CDR3 regions were amplified from genomic DNA by means of the immunoSEQ Assay, a bias-controlled multiplex PCR. Processing in the source paper ran as follows. The number of nucleated cells in each sample was estimated from the amplification of reference gene primers within the assay. To quantify the absolute abundance of each unique TCRbeta CDR3 rearrangement, sequence reads were collapsed and filtered. For each sample, productive Simpson clonality was calculated as the square root of Simpson's diversity index across productive rearrangements. TCRdb retrieved this table from immuneACCESS and kept in-frame rearrangements only. Not all clones are present; in checked studies, unresolved V genes account for under half, and no reason is known for the remainder. The V and J calls and clone size were taken over from that table, and D and trimming were inferred from the DNA. This sample is represented by a few hundred thousand clones; around 90% of them were singletons. The ten most abundant clones make up 2.1% of the sample.

The CDR3 contains 14 residues, cysteine and phenylalanine counted. The retained sequence is limited to the CDR3, 42 bases, with the frame set at the first base. Trimming takes 6 bases off V and 7 bases off J; junction bases not matched to a gene: 11. CDR1 and CDR2 were assigned from the germline V gene (reference sequence) as LNHDA and SQIVND. One collaborating source in Seattle enrolled patients while the patients were actively infected and followed the patients over time throughout the course of disease. Collaborating institutions collected whole blood in K2EDTA tubes following their own protocols. For TCRbeta analysis, collaborator samples were shipped as frozen whole blood, as isolated PBMCs, or as DNA extracted from either sample type.

The chain uses TRBV19 and TRBJ1-2, with 7 bases matching TRBD1. Source material: peripheral blood. The sequence was collected from a woman between 55 and 75 years old with COVID-19, enrolled during active disease. The CDR3 has the sequence CASSTTGARGGYTF. DNA sequence: TGTGCCAGTAGCACTACAGGGGCCCGAGGTGGCTACACCTTC.